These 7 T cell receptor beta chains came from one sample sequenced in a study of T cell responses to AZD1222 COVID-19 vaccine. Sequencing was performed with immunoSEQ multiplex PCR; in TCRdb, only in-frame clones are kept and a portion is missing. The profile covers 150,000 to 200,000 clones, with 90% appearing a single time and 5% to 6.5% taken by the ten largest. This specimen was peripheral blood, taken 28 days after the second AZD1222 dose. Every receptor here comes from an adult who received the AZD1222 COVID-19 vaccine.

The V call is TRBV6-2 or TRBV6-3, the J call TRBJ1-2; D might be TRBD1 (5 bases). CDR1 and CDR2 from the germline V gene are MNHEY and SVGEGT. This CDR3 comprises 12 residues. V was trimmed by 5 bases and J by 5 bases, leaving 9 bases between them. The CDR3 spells CASSTGGYGYTF. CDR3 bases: TGTGCCAGCAGTACCGGGGGATATGGCTACACCTTC.

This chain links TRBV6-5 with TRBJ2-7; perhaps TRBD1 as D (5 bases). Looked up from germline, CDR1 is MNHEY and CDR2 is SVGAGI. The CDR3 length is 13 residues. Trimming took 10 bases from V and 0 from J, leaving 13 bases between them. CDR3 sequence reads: CAILDRYSYEQYF. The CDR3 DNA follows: TGTGCCATCTTAGACAGATACTCCTACGAGCAGTACTTC.

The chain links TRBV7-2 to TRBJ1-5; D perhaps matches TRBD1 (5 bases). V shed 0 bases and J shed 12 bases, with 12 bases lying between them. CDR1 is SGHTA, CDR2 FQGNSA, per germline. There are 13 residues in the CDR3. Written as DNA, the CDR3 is TGTGCCAGCAGCTTAGCCGAGATGGGGCTCCAGCATTTT. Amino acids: CASSLAEMGLQHF.

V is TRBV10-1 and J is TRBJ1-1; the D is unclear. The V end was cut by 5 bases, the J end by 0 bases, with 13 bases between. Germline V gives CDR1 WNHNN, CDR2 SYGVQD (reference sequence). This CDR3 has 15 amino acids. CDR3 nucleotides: TGCGCCAGCAGTTATCCAGGACGGATGAACACTGAAGCTTTCTTT. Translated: CASSYPGRMNTEAFF.

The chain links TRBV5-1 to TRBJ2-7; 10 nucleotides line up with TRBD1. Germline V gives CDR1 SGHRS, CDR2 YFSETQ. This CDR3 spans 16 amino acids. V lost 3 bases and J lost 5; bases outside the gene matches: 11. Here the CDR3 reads CASSWAMTGGGDEQYF. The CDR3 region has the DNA TGCGCCAGCAGCTGGGCAATGACAGGGGGCGGCGACGAGCAGTACTTC.

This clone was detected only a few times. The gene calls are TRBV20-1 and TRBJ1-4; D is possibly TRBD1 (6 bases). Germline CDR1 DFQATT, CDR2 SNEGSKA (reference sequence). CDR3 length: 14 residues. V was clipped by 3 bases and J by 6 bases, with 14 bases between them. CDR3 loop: CSASKGGQDEKLFF. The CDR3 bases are TGCAGTGCTAGTAAGGGGGGCCAGGATGAAAAACTGTTTTTT.

In nucleotides, the CDR3 is TGTGCCAGCAGCTTGTCCTTGAGTCGTAATGGCTACACCTTC. It translates to CASSLSLSRNGYTF. V gene TRBV5-4 combines with J gene TRBJ1-2; D call uncertain. The CDR3 is made up of 14 amino acids. The V gene's germline CDR1 is SGHNT and CDR2 YYREEE (reference sequence). V dropped 1 base and J dropped 6 bases, with 13 bases sitting between them.